This TCR beta chain was found in a study of T cells in tumors after PD-1 blockade. Clones were sequenced by immunoSEQ multiplex PCR, and TCRdb holds only the in-frame ones, with some missing. Of 30,000 to 40,000 clones in the sample, about 77% were seen once. A note on this clone: Antigen unknown.

Study-level points and caveats: Roughly 40% of tumor TCR clonotypes were also found in blood.

V shed 1 base and J shed 7 bases, with 10 bases lying between them. From germline, CDR1 is SNHLY and CDR2 FYNNEI. The length of the CDR3 is 14 residues. The sequence was collected from a human donor with basal cell carcinoma. The V and J genes are TRBV2 and TRBJ2-2; D is perhaps TRBD2 (5 bases). The sample consisted of PBMCs, taken before anti-PD-1 treatment. CDR3 DNA: TGTGCCAGCAGTGAAGTACTAGTGGGCGGGGAGCTGTTTTTT. Its protein is CASSEVLVGGELFF.